These 12 T cell receptor beta chains originate from one sample sequenced in a study of blood T cell repertoires in COVID-19. This table comes from immunoSEQ multiplex PCR, and its TCRdb copy is limited to in-frame clones, with some not included. Of a few hundred thousand clones listed, about four fifths were seen once; the top ten hold 3.6%. Sequencing used peripheral blood. These receptor sequences come from an elderly woman with acute or convalescent COVID-19.

The genes are TRBV19 and TRBJ1-5; weak D call: TRBD1 (6 bases). Trimming removed 4 bases from V and 6 bases from J, with 16 bases in between. The CDR3 runs to 15 residues. CDR1 and CDR2 (germline): LNHDA, SQIVND (reference sequence). The DNA of the CDR3 is TGTGCCAGTAGTACGTCGACAGGTCGGAGTCAGCCCCAGCATTTT. As protein: CASSTSTGRSQPQHF.

V is TRBV6-5 and J is TRBJ1-4; 7 bases align to TRBD1. V was clipped by 6 bases and J by 8 bases; unmatched bases: 12. This CDR3 has 15 amino acids. The germline V gene has CDR1 MNHEY and CDR2 SVGAGI. CDR3 DNA sequence: TGTGCCAGCAGCCTAATGACAGGGTGGCGGGAAAAACTGTTTTTT. Translating it yields CASSLMTGWREKLFF.

The V and J genes are TRBV5-6 and TRBJ1-2; no clear D gene. Germline CDR1 reads SGHDT; CDR2 reads YYEEEE. Trimming removed 1 base at V and 6 bases at J, with 10 bases between. The CDR3 sequence is 13 residues long. CDR3 nucleotide sequence: TGTGCCAGCAGCTTGCTTGGTGCGGATGGCTACACCTTC. Amino acid sequence: CASSLLGADGYTF.

This clone was detected once. V usage is TRBV4-1 and J usage is TRBJ2-1, with 10 bases that match TRBD2. Losses at the gene ends were 0 bases for V and 6 bases for J; bases not matched to a gene: 8. This CDR3 has 17 amino acids. Germline CDR1 MGHRA, CDR2 YSYEKL. CDR3 protein: CASSQDRAGGPLNEQFF. In DNA form, the CDR3 reads TGCGCCAGCAGCCAAGATCGAGCGGGGGGGCCTCTCAATGAGCAGTTCTTC.

V and J are TRBV5-1 and TRBJ1-5, with unresolved D. V was clipped by 0 bases and J by 0 bases, with 7 bases between them. The CDR3 runs 15 residues. Germline loops: CDR1 SGHRS, CDR2 YFSETQ. CDR3 coding DNA: TGCGCCAGCAGCTTGGAACAGAGTAGCAATCAGCCCCAGCATTTT. Translation gives CASSLEQSSNQPQHF.

The V and J genes are TRBV6-4 and TRBJ2-1, with TRBD2 matching over 8 bases. V lost 3 bases to trimming and J lost 0 bases; unmatched junction nucleotides: 4. The CDR3 is made up of 16 amino acids. In germline, CDR1 is MRHNA, CDR2 SNTAGT. The CDR3 sequence is CASSEIAGFSYNEQFF. Here the CDR3 DNA reads TGTGCCAGCAGTGAAATAGCGGGGTTCTCCTACAATGAGCAGTTCTTC.

The chain uses TRBV21-1 and TRBJ2-2; the D segment call TRBD2 is taken from the table without a DNA check. TRBV21-1 is shown as a pseudogene. The CDR3 covers 15 residues. CDR3 loop: CASSKWGGRTGELFF. CDR3 nucleotide sequence: TGTGCCAGCAGCAAATGGGGGGGGCGCACCGGGGAGCTGTTTTTT.

The rearrangement links TRBV6-8 to TRBJ1-1; 10 bases are shared with TRBD1. Germline CDR1 is MNHGY and CDR2 is SAAAGT. With V trimmed by 6 bases and J by 7 bases, 11 bases remained unmatched. This CDR3 is built from 15 residues. The chain's CDR3 is CASSRARTGGVEAFF. DNA of the CDR3: TGTGCCAGCAGCAGAGCCCGGACAGGGGGGGTTGAAGCTTTCTTT.

In this sample, this clone turned up once. The chain uses TRBV29-1 and TRBJ2-3; tentative D call: TRBD2 (5 bases). The CDR3 loop spans 12 amino acids. Trimming took 3 bases from V and 5 from J, leaving 9 bases between them. From germline, CDR1 is SQVTM and CDR2 ANQGSEA. The CDR3 sequence is CSVDLREDTQYF. In DNA, the CDR3 is TGCAGCGTTGACTTGAGGGAAGATACGCAGTATTTT.

The chain is built from TRBV5-4 and TRBJ2-3; D gene unclear. CDR1 is SGHNT and CDR2 is YYREEE in the germline V gene (reference sequence). The V end lost 2 bases, the J end lost 0 bases, and 13 bases lay between the germline ends. This CDR3 comprises 16 residues. The CDR3 DNA sequence: TGTGCCAGCAGCTTTTCGACTCACCCTAGCACAGATACGCAGTATTTT. It specifies CASSFSTHPSTDTQYF.

The chain recombines TRBV5-1 with TRBJ1-1; 7 bases match TRBD1. The junction had 6 bases not matched to a gene; V was cut back by 0 bases and J by 1 base. The CDR3 loop spans 16 amino acids. CDR1 is SGHRS, CDR2 YFSETQ, per germline. CDR3 residues: CASSLEGGRPNTEAFF. In nucleotides, the CDR3 is TGCGCCAGCAGCTTGGAAGGGGGCAGGCCGAACACTGAAGCTTTCTTT.

This clone was counted ten times or more. The rearrangement uses TRBV5-1 and TRBJ1-6, with 11 bases aligning to TRBD1. Germline assignment: CDR1 SGHRS and CDR2 YFSETQ. This CDR3 is 18 amino acids long. V lost 3 bases to trimming and J lost 7 bases; unmatched junction nucleotides: 12. The CDR3 region has the DNA TGCGCCAGCAGCTCCGGGGCCAGGACAGGGGGCCGCAATTCACCCCTCCACTTT. This sequence encodes CASSSGARTGGRNSPLHF.